Sequencing of this TCR beta chain was carried out in a study of regulatory T cells in long-lasting Graves disease (dated by TCRdb to about 2021). Looking at the study overall: Patients with newly diagnosed Graves' disease had been on antithyroid drugs for under 3 months. The study took place in China and was registered as a clinical trial. A total of about 35 samples underwent TCR sequencing, from about 13 patients with persistent Graves' disease and 20 patients with newly diagnosed Graves' disease. This study used TCR sequencing and RNA sequencing of peripheral blood to compare persistent Graves' disease patients against newly diagnosed Graves' disease patients.

This clonotype was counted many times. Which antigen it targets is not known. Nothing much larger sits one base from this clone, and base qualities are not available. Broad study findings and their caveats: Persistent Graves' disease patients showed lower TCR Shannon entropy and fewer highly expanded clones than newly diagnosed patients, suggesting clonal expansion. Only peripheral blood was studied, because thyroid tissue, the primary lesion, was inaccessible. Patients with persistent disease shared more public clonotypes (about 3,000) than newly diagnosed patients did (nearly 1,000). Sequencing and analysis were restricted to the TCR beta chain. Preferential use of TRBV28, TRBJ1-2 and TRBJ2-5 was observed in persistent disease, whereas TRBV20-1 and TRBJ2-1 were favored in newly diagnosed disease. The authors noted that the small sample size was a limitation that may lower accuracy.

This specimen's time point label, interpreted: newly diagnosed GD, antithyroid drugs for less than 3 months. For both TCR sequencing and RNA sequencing, RNA was extracted from PBMCs in TRIzol. Graves' disease was diagnosed according to American Thyroid Association guidelines. The patients came from an endocrinology department in Xi'an, China. Each patient gave 8.5 to 9.5 milliliters of peripheral blood, collected in an EDTA anticoagulant tube. PBMCs were isolated by Ficoll Paque Plus density gradient separation without further T cell sorting. RNA quality was checked with an Agilent 2100 Bioanalyzer and agarose gel, and concentration with a NanoDrop 2000. The CDR3 spans 17 residues, from the cysteine through the phenylalanine. The only DNA kept is the CDR3, 51 bases in frame from the first base. V and J are trimmed by 1 base and 7 bases, and the gene matches miss 9 bases of the junction. CDR1 and CDR2, looked up from the germline V gene (reference sequence), are LNHNV and YYDKDF.

Receptor libraries were prepared by multiplex PCR. Sequencing was performed on an Illumina HiSeq 4000. TCR beta libraries were built with iRepertoire HTBI primers and Arm-PCR amplification of CDR3 regions. Before sequencing, the PCR products underwent gel purification. Concerning the study's data processing: Across samples, some 62 TRBV and roughly 13 TRBJ segments were identified and used for gene usage analysis of CDR3 amino acid clonotypes. Filtered high-quality paired reads were merged into contigs using COPE and FqMerger. BLAST was used to align contigs to the IMGT TRBV, TRBD and TRBJ reference genes, and CDR3 was defined following IMGT. Clonotypes above 0.1% frequency were classified as highly expanded clones. Shannon entropy was used to measure repertoire diversity, and the Gini coefficient was used to measure V-J evenness. A clonotype was considered public if more than one individual shared it. Clones were called with MiXCR by TCRdb after fastp trimmed the public reads at Q25, and only in-frame beta chains were retained. CDR3 protein sequences are deduplicated, and each keeps its most common genes and DNA. It is TCRdb's table, rather than the study itself, that gives the V and J calls and clone size. The sample table holds 530,000 or so distinct CDR3 sequences, of which roughly 16% were seen once. The ten biggest clones cover 9.5% to 15% of the sample.

The sample was also reused in another study, on T cells in Graves' hyperthyroidism and ophthalmopathy. The second study, in turn, reports: Graves' hyperthyroidism was defined as stable when no progression to ophthalmopathy occurred over 18 months of follow-up. Hyperthyroidism patients were newly diagnosed, with disease duration under 2 months, and aged 18 to 65 years. The study excluded patients with uncontrolled infections, other autoimmune diseases, pregnancy or lactation. Diagnoses were based on clinical symptoms, serum thyroxine and TRAb, thyroid ultrasound and orbital computed tomography. The first round of RT-PCR for the TCR CDR3 was performed with the HTBI primer set and the Qiagen OneStep RT-PCR kit. Blood samples also contained most of the expanded thyroid clonotypes (frequency above 0.001), which suggests that blood repertoires may reflect thyroid immune responses. In cross-validation, a model built on a 13 V-J signature told ophthalmopathy apart from stable hyperthyroidism with 85% to 90% sensitivity and approximately 81% specificity, and in testing the same model reached 80%/75%. In validation, the model predicted progression to ophthalmopathy a median of approximately 6.3 months before onset, with approximately 68% sensitivity and around 76% specificity. To identify TCR V-J signatures that set the groups apart, the researchers used a discovery cohort of about a hundred patients, made up of 40 to 45 with Graves' ophthalmopathy and some 58 with stable Graves' hyperthyroidism. Prospective prediction of ophthalmopathy was tested in an independent validation cohort consisting of 18 to 20 hyperthyroidism patients and more than 15 patients who later progressed to ophthalmopathy. The 100 or so discovery patients were randomly divided into training and test sets at a 7:3 ratio. The study also compared thyroid tissue and blood T-cell repertoires from roughly six Graves' hyperthyroidism patients. Once sampling was done, hyperthyroidism patients were given methimazole at a starting dose of 30 mg daily, whereas ophthalmopathy patients were given high-dose intravenous methylprednisolone. The libraries were constructed in a second round of multiplex PCR and then size-selected and purified. The libraries were sequenced on an Illumina HiSeq2000 using paired-end 100 bp reads. SOAPnuke was used to process the raw data, with reads discarded if the reads contained adapters or uncalled bases, had a mean Phred below 15, or lacked an exact constant-primer or identifier match. High-quality paired reads were merged using COPE v1.2.5, and each unique nucleotide sequence was defined as a clonotype. Clonotypes were aligned to IMGT TRBV, TRBD and TRBJ reference segments using MiTCR v1.1. Only V-J combinations with frequency above 0.0001, covering approximately 99% of repertoires, were analysed. A TCS score was defined as the ratio between F50 (clonal expansion) and ExV (chaos), using BLOSUM62-based TCRdist between CDR3 peptides within each V-J. Welch's t-statistics and random forest reduced 514 V-J features to 13, which were used in a naive Bayes classifier (R e1071). Sample size was not statistically predetermined, and blinding of investigators to group allocation was not performed. The paper describes TCR Vbeta CDR3 sequencing of about 140 peripheral blood samples, made up of under 50 ophthalmopathy patients, 70 to 75 hyperthyroidism patients and roughly 17 progressor patients.

Recombination connected TRBV15 to TRBJ2-1; the junction holds 11 bases that match TRBD1. The source material was peripheral blood mononuclear cells (PBMCs), sampled at new diagnosis, from a patient treated with antithyroid drugs. The sequence derives from a man aged 18 to 29 with Graves disease. Donor details come from another sample of the same person, matched by shared clones. The CDR3 amino acid sequence is: CATSRGEGDRGNNEQFF. The bases are TGTGCCACCAGCAGAGGTGAAGGGGACAGGGGGAATAATGAGCAGTTCTTC.